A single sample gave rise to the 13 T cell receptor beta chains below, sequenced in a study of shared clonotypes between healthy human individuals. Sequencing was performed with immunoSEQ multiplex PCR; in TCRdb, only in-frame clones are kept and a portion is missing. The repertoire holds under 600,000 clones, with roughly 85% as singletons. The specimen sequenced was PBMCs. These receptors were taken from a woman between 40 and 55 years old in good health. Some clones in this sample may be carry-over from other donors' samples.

The CDR3 region is CASSLGPGTYEQYF. The CDR3 coding sequence is TGCGCCAGCAGCTTGGGCCCGGGAACCTACGAGCAGTACTTC. The chain carries TRBV5-1 and TRBJ2-5; TRBD2 is a possible D gene (5 bases). The better agreement between TRBJ2-7 and the DNA end casts doubt on the J call. Germline V lookup: CDR1 SGHRS, CDR2 YFSETQ. The CDR3 covers 14 residues.

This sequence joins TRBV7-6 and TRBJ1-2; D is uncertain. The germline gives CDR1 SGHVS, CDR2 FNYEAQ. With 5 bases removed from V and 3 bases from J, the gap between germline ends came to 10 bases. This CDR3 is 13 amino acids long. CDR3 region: CASSPLVDYGYTF. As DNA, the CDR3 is TGTGCCAGCAGCCCCCTGGTGGACTATGGCTACACCTTC.

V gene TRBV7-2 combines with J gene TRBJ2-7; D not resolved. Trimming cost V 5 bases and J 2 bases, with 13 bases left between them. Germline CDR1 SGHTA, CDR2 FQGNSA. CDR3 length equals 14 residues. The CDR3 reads CASSAPGSTYEQYF. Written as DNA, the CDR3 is TGTGCCAGCAGCGCACCCGGGTCCACCTACGAGCAGTACTTC.

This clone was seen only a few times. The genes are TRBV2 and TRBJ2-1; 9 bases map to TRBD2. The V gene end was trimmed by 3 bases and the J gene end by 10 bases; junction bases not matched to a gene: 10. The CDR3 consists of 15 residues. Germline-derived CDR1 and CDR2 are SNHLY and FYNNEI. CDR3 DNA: TGTGCCAGCAGTGACTGGCTAGCGGGAAGTCGGGAGCAGTTCTTC. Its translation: CASSDWLAGSREQFF.

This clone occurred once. CDR3 region: CASSEAGQPQHF. The CDR3 DNA follows: TGTGCCAGCAGTGAAGCGGGTCAGCCCCAGCATTTT. V and J are TRBV6-1 and TRBJ1-5; D uncertain. This CDR3 spans 12 amino acids. V was pared by 0 bases and J by 6 bases, with 3 bases between. The germline V gene encodes CDR1 MNHNS and CDR2 SASEGT.

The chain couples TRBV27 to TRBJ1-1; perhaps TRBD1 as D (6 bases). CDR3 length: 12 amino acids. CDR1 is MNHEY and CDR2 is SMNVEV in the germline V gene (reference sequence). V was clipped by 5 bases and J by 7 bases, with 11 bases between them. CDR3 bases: TGTGCCAGCAGTCCGGGACAAGGTGAAGCTTTCTTT. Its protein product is CASSPGQGEAFF.

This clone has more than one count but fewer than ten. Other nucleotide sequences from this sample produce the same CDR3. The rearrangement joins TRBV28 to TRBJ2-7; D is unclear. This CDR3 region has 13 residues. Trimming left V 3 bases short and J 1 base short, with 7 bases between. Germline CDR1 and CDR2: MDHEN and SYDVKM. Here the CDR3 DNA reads TGTGCCAGCAGTTTTGCACCATCCTACGAGCAGTACTTC. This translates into CASSFAPSYEQYF. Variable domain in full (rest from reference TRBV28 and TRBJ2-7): DVKVTQSSRYLVKRTGEKVFLECVQDMDHENMFWYRQDPGLGLRLIYFSYDVKMKEKGDIPEGYSVSREKKERFSLILESASTNQTSMYLCASSFAPSYEQYFGPGTRLTVT.

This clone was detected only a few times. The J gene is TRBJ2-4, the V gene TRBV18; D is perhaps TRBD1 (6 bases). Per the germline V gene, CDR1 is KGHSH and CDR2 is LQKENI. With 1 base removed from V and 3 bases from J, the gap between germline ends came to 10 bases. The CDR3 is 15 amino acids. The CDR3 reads CASSPLGTSKNIQYF. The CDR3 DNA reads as TGTGCCAGCTCACCACTAGGGACAAGCAAAAACATTCAGTACTTC. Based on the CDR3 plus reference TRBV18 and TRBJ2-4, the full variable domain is NAGVMQNPRHLVRRRGQEARLRCSPMKGHSHVYWYRQLPEEGLKFMVYLQKENIIDESGMPKERFSAEFPKEGPSILRIQQVVRGDSAAYFCASSPLGTSKNIQYFGAGTRLSVL.

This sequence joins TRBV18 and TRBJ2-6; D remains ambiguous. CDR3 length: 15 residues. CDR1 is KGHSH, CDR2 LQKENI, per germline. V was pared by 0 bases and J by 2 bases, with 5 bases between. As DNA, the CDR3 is TGTGCCAGCTCACCACCGTCTCCTGGGGCCAACGTCCTGACTTTC. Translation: CASSPPSPGANVLTF.

The CDR3, as DNA: TGTGCCAGCAGGCTGGGACAGTTGAACACTGAAGCTTTCTTT. This translates into CASRLGQLNTEAFF. The chain links TRBV28 to TRBJ1-1; 7 bases are shared with TRBD1. V shed 6 bases, J shed 0 bases, and the junction held 4 bases outside the gene matches. This CDR3 contains 14 residues. Germline lookup yields CDR1 MDHEN and CDR2 SYDVKM. The whole variable domain, filled in from reference TRBV28 and TRBJ1-1, reads DVKVTQSSRYLVKRTGEKVFLECVQDMDHENMFWYRQDPGLGLRLIYFSYDVKMKEKGDIPEGYSVSREKKERFSLILESASTNQTSMYLCASRLGQLNTEAFFGQGTRLTVV.

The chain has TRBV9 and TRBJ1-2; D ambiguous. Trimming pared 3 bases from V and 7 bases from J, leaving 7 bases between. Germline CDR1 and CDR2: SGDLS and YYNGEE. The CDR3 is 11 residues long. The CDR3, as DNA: TGTGCCAGCAGCGGGACTTTTGGCTACACCTTC. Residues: CASSGTFGYTF.

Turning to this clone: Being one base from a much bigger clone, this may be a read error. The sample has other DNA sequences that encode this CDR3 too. CDR3 bases: TGTGCCAGCAGTTACAGCCCCTACGAGCAGTACTTC. This gives the protein CASSYSPYEQYF. V usage is TRBV6-6 and J usage is TRBJ2-7; no definite D call. Trimming shortened V by 2 bases and J by 2 bases, and 4 bases separated the two germline ends. The CDR3 runs 12 residues. In germline, CDR1 is MNHNY, CDR2 SVGAGI (reference sequence).

The DNA of the CDR3 is TGTGCCAGCAGTTTGCAGGGCACCCACGAGCAGTACTTC. Its translation: CASSLQGTHEQYF. The gene calls are TRBV28 and TRBJ2-7; possible D gene TRBD1, 5 bases. V lost 3 bases to trimming and J lost 5 bases, with 11 bases between them. The CDR3 contains 13 residues. Germline V gene lookup returns CDR1 MDHEN and CDR2 SYDVKM.